This TCR beta chain is from a study of CD8+ T cells in alopecia areata. Study-level findings and limits: Sharing of TCR sequences between patients (possibly for HLA-related reasons) was less clear than in mice. Across lesional scalp, and particularly alopecia totalis/universalis, clonality surpassed that of normal scalp.

Details on this clone: Antigen specificity is unknown. Other nucleotide sequences in the sample specify the same CDR3.

Trimming left V 2 bases short and J 5 bases short, with 4 bases between. The germline V gene encodes CDR1 SGHNT and CDR2 YYREEE (reference sequence). This CDR3 is built from 11 residues. Extraction of RNA preceded its reverse transcription into cDNA, which served as the sequencing template. Measured with immunoSEQ multiplex PCR; TCRdb has only the in-frame clones, and not every one. The table records more than 90,000 clones, approximately 58% of them present only once. Sequencing was done on a sample of CD4+ T cells sorted from blood. This receptor was taken from a human donor in good health. The chain combines TRBV5-4 with TRBJ2-5; D is uncertain. The CDR3 DNA reads as TGTGCCAGCAGCTTCAAGGAGACCCAGTACTTC. The encoded protein is CASSFKETQYF.